This is a list of T cell receptor beta chains from one sample in a study of glioma-infiltrating T cells. TCRdb redid the calling of the multiplex PCR reads with MiXCR, one entry per CDR3 protein. Of around 140,000 distinct CDR3 sequences in the sample, around 42% were seen once. Sequenced material: glioma tissue, nonneoplastic brain tissue, or PBMCs (not recorded which). The receptors come from a human donor with low-grade glioma or glioblastoma, undergoing nonglioma brain surgery, or in good health (not recorded which). Each CDR3 is given with its conserved first and last residue. D genes are given only for firm matches. Clone size is not always given. Where it is, it says once, few, many or a class for expanded clones.

>TRBV18|TRBD2|once|TRBJ2-3
CASSPPSTGGLYF
TGTGCCAGCTCACCACCGAGCACGGGGGGGCTCTATTTT
>TRBV12-5|-|-|TRBJ2-3
CASGLNSDTQYF
TGTGCTAGTGGTTTGAATTCGGATACGCAGTATTTT
>TRBV20-1|-|-|TRBJ2-7
CSARGETLYEQYF
TGCAGTGCTAGAGGGGAGACTCTCTACGAGCAGTACTTC
>TRBV27|-|few|TRBJ2-3
CASSLGKTSTDTQYF
TGTGCCAGCAGTTTAGGCAAAACAAGCACAGATACGCAGTATTTT
>TRBV6-5|-|-|TRBJ2-1
CASSYNSNEQFF
TGTGCCAGCAGTTATAACAGCAATGAGCAGTTCTTC
>TRBV27|TRBD1|few|TRBJ2-7
CASSTGQGMYF
TGTGCCAGCAGTACTGGACAGGGGATGTACTTC
>TRBV2|-|-|TRBJ2-5
CASMRGPIETQYF
TGTGCCAGCATGAGGGGACCGATCGAGACCCAGTACTTC
>TRBV7-8|-|few|TRBJ2-1
CASATGIEANEQFF
TGTGCCAGCGCTACCGGGATTGAGGCTAATGAGCAGTTCTTC
>TRBV28|TRBD1|-|TRBJ1-1
CASSRDSQTSTEAFF
TGTGCCAGCAGTCGGGACAGCCAGACCAGCACTGAAGCTTTCTTT
>TRBV14|-|-|TRBJ1-3
CASSPLTGRNTIYF
TGTGCCAGCAGCCCCCTAACAGGGCGAAACACCATATATTTT
>TRBV7-9|TRBD1|-|TRBJ1-5
CASSTTGVNQPQHF
TGTGCCAGCAGCACCACAGGGGTTAATCAGCCCCAGCATTTT
>TRBV27|TRBD2|few|TRBJ2-1
CASTTGTSINEQFF
TGTGCCAGCACCACCGGGACTAGTATTAATGAGCAGTTCTTC